One and the same sample provided the 16 T cell receptor beta chains below, sequenced in a study of blood T cell repertoires in COVID-19. Assay: immunoSEQ multiplex PCR; the TCRdb copy retains only in-frame clones and omits some. The sample has about 99,000 clones, roughly 84% seen once. The sequencing sample was made of peripheral blood. The receptors stem from a man aged 70 or older with active or convalescent COVID-19.

This clone was seen at least ten times. The V call is TRBV5-4, the J call TRBJ2-2; 7 nucleotides agree with TRBD1. The CDR3 has 16 residues. V was clipped by 0 bases and J by 7 bases; unmatched bases: 9. The germline V gene encodes CDR1 SGHNT and CDR2 YYREEE (reference sequence). CDR3 nucleotides: TGTGCCAGCAGCTTGGCCTCAGGGGGTCTCCACGGGGAGCTGTTTTTT. Protein sequence: CASSLASGGLHGELFF.

CDR3 bases: TGTGCCAGCAGCCTCGGTGGGAGACTGGCGAACACTGAAGCTTTCTTT. It encodes CASSLGGRLANTEAFF. The chain is built from TRBV6-2 or TRBV6-3 and TRBJ1-1, with unresolved D. The length of the CDR3 is 16 residues. CDR1 is MNHEY and CDR2 is SVGEGT in the germline V gene. V was trimmed by 6 bases and J by 1 base, leaving 18 bases between them.

This clone was seen repeatedly, ten times or more. The rearrangement uses TRBV6-5 and TRBJ2-1, with a weak D call TRBD1 (5 bases). Germline V gene sequence: CDR1 MNHEY, CDR2 SVGAGI. V lost 0 bases and J 5 bases, leaving 11 bases between the germline ends. The length of the CDR3 is 15 residues. The CDR3 loop is CASSYSFSGNNEQFF. The CDR3 coding sequence is TGTGCCAGCAGTTACTCGTTCTCAGGGAACAATGAGCAGTTCTTC.

Comments on this clone: Other DNA sequences in this specimen translate into the identical CDR3. DNA for the CDR3: TGTGCCAGCAGCCCTCGGGGTAGCGGGGGGGCCAGGGAGACCCAGTACTTC. This sequence encodes CASSPRGSGGARETQYF. This chain links TRBV9 with TRBJ2-5; TRBD2 matches 11 bases. The CDR3 is 17 amino acids. Germline trimming cut 4 bases from V and 5 bases from J; bases unmatched to any gene: 13. Germline V gene lookup returns CDR1 SGDLS and CDR2 YYNGEE.

J is TRBJ2-1 and V is TRBV19; the D is unclear. CDR1 and CDR2 from the germline V gene are LNHDA and SQIVND (reference sequence). CDR3 size: 15 residues. Trimming left V 1 base short and J 0 bases short, with 7 bases between. CDR3 in amino acids: CASSIGISSYNEQFF. The CDR3 DNA follows: TGTGCCAGTAGTATAGGCATCAGCTCCTACAATGAGCAGTTCTTC.

CDR3 sequence: CASSSRTSGDSYNEQFF. DNA of the CDR3: TGTGCCAGTAGTTCCCGGACTAGCGGGGACTCCTACAATGAGCAGTTCTTC. The chain recombines TRBV19 with TRBJ2-1; 12 bases agree with TRBD2. The V gene end was trimmed by 5 bases and the J gene end by 0 bases; junction bases not matched to a gene: 5. The germline V gene has CDR1 LNHDA and CDR2 SQIVND (reference sequence). The CDR3 totals 17 residues.

In DNA, the CDR3 is TGTGCCAGCACCCAGGGGATCAATGAGCAGTTCTTC. It is translated as CASTQGINEQFF. The V gene is TRBV6-5, the J gene TRBJ2-1; the D gene is possibly TRBD1 (6 bases). V gave up 7 bases and J gave up 6 bases, with 10 bases separating them. CDR1 is MNHEY, CDR2 SVGAGI, per germline. This CDR3 has 12 amino acids.

In the case of this clone: A junction end diverges from the germline sequence, so it may reflect a read error. Other nucleotide sequences from this sample produce the same CDR3. The rearrangement uses TRBV4-1 and TRBJ1-5; possibly TRBD1 for D (6 bases). The CDR3 spans 17 residues. CDR1 and CDR2 from the germline V gene are MGHRA and YSYEKL. CDR3 DNA sequence: TGCGCCAGCAGCCTACTATTGGACAGTCATAGCAATCAGCCTCAGCATTTT. Protein sequence: CASSLLLDSHSNQPQHF.

V is TRBV28 and J is TRBJ1-5, with D possibly matching TRBD1 (6 bases). Looked up from germline, CDR1 is MDHEN and CDR2 is SYDVKM. V dropped 4 bases and J dropped 5 bases, with 15 bases sitting between them. The CDR3 extends over 15 amino acids. The CDR3 region is CASSSLGGGHQPQHF. CDR3 nucleotides: TGTGCCAGCAGTTCGCTCGGGGGGGGGCATCAGCCCCAGCATTTT.

This chain uses TRBV24-1 with TRBJ2-2; D is ambiguous. The germline gives CDR1 KGHDR, CDR2 SFDVKD. V was cut by 5 bases and J by 1 base, with 7 bases left in between. CDR3 length equals 14 residues. CDR3 loop: CATSGRMNTGELFF. The CDR3 DNA reads as TGTGCCACCAGTGGGCGGATGAACACCGGGGAGCTGTTTTTT.

DNA for the CDR3: TGTGCCAGCAGCCAAGACAGGCCCCATCTACTTAACTATGGCTACACCTTC. Encoded protein: CASSQDRPHLLNYGYTF. The J gene is TRBJ1-2, the V gene TRBV3-1 (or the pseudogene TRBV3-2); D remains ambiguous. CDR1 and CDR2 (germline): LGHDT, YNNKEL (reference sequence). The CDR3 is 17 residues long. The V end was cut by 0 bases, the J end by 1 base, with 15 bases between.

The V gene is TRBV2, the J gene TRBJ2-1, with a weak D call TRBD2 (7 bases). The V end was cut by 5 bases, the J end by 9 bases, with 11 bases between. Looked up from germline, CDR1 is SNHLY and CDR2 is FYNNEI. The length of the CDR3 is 12 residues. This chain's CDR3 is CASSYREGEQFF. The CDR3 nucleotides read TGTGCCAGCAGTTACAGGGAGGGTGAGCAGTTCTTC.

For this clone: Sequence at one end of the junction differs from germline and may be a read error. V is TRBV10-3 and J is TRBJ2-1; D might be TRBD1 (5 bases). This CDR3 region has 16 residues. The germline V gene encodes CDR1 ENHRY and CDR2 SYGVKD. The CDR3 bases are TGTGCCATCAGTGAGTCGGGAAGGGGCTCCTTCAATGAGCAGTTCTTC. The encoded protein is CAISESGRGSFNEQFF.

This chain links TRBV28 with TRBJ2-1, with TRBD1 matching 10 bases. The CDR3 runs 16 residues. The V gene end was trimmed by 4 bases and the J gene end by 4 bases; junction bases not matched to a gene: 7. Per germline, CDR1 MDHEN and CDR2 SYDVKM. Here the CDR3 reads CASSSPAGQGYNEQFF. The CDR3 DNA reads as TGTGCCAGCAGTTCCCCCGCGGGACAGGGGTACAATGAGCAGTTCTTC.

This chain uses TRBV5-5 with TRBJ1-1, with D uncertain. The germline CDR1 and CDR2 sequences are SGHKS and YYEKEE (reference sequence). There are 13 residues in the CDR3. V dropped 9 bases and J dropped 5 bases, with 17 bases sitting between them. Here the CDR3 reads CATRPGLGTEAFF. As DNA, the CDR3 is TGTGCCACCCGGCCGGGATTGGGGACTGAAGCTTTCTTT.

The chain links TRBV19 to TRBJ1-4, with a possible D match to TRBD1 (6 bases). Trimming took 6 bases from V and 7 from J, leaving 18 bases between them. The CDR3 length is 15 residues. CDR1 and CDR2 from the germline V gene are LNHDA and SQIVND (reference sequence). CDR3 DNA sequence: TGTGCCAGTAGGACCGGGACAACAGTATTTGAAAAACTGTTTTTT. Protein product: CASRTGTTVFEKLFF.